These T cell receptor beta chains were read from a single sample in a study of cytomegalovirus exposure and HLA in healthy donors. Assay used: immunoSEQ multiplex PCR; TCRdb lists only in-frame clones, some missing. Of 150,000 to 200,000 clones in the sample, 86% were seen once. The sequencing sample was made of PBMCs. The receptors originated from a woman aged 18 to 35 in good health and CMV-seronegative. CDR3s include the opening cysteine and the closing phenylalanine or tryptophan. Each record gives: CDR3 DNA, CDR3 protein, J gene, V gene, D gene, clone size. D genes are given only for firm matches. Clone size is stated in some rows and not others, as once, few, many or a class when expanded.

DNA: TGTGCCAGCAGCTTCATTGGAACAGACCAAGAGACCCAGTACTTC
CDR3: CASSFIGTDQETQYF
J: TRBJ2-5
V: TRBV7-9
D: -
size: -

DNA: TGCAGCGTTGAGGGGGGAACCTCCTACGAGCAGTACTTC
CDR3: CSVEGGTSYEQYF
J: TRBJ2-7
V: TRBV29-1
D: -
size: once

DNA: TGCGCCAGCAGCGAAGGGACAGCCGAGCTCGCCAACTATGGCTACACCTTC
CDR3: CASSEGTAELANYGYTF
J: TRBJ1-2
V: TRBV4-1
D: TRBD1
size: -

DNA: TGTGCCAGCTCACTACAGGGGGAAAACACTGAAGCTTTCTTT
CDR3: CASSLQGENTEAFF
J: TRBJ1-1
V: TRBV18
D: TRBD1
size: -

DNA: TGCGCCAGCAGTGAGCCGGGGACAGGGAGGCACGAGCAGTACTTC
CDR3: CASSEPGTGRHEQYF
J: TRBJ2-7
V: TRBV10-1
D: TRBD1
size: few

DNA: TGCGCCAGCAGCTTGCGAGGGACAGGGTCCTACGAGCAGTACTTC
CDR3: CASSLRGTGSYEQYF
J: TRBJ2-7
V: TRBV5-1
D: TRBD1
size: -

DNA: TGTGCCTGGAGTTTTATCGGGTCAGCCGTGGGCTACACCTTC
CDR3: CAWSFIGSAVGYTF
J: TRBJ1-2
V: TRBV30
D: -
size: once

DNA: TGCGCCAGCAGCCAAGTTGGGGGCCTTAACTATGGCTACACCTTC
CDR3: CASSQVGGLNYGYTF
J: TRBJ1-2
V: TRBV4-1
D: -
size: -

DNA: TGTGCCAGCAGCTACAGGGAACTTTGGGAGCAGTACTTC
CDR3: CASSYRELWEQYF
J: TRBJ2-7
V: TRBV14
D: -
size: once

DNA: TGTGCCAGCACCCCTGCGCGGGGCTATGGCTACACCTTC
CDR3: CASTPARGYGYTF
J: TRBJ1-2
V: TRBV28
D: -
size: -

DNA: TGTGCCAGCAGTTACCACAGGGGTTCCACTGAAGCTTTCTTT
CDR3: CASSYHRGSTEAFF
J: TRBJ1-1
V: TRBV6-5
D: TRBD1
size: -

DNA: TGCGCCAGCAGCTTCAACGGGGGGCCCCAAGAGACCCAGTACTTC
CDR3: CASSFNGGPQETQYF
J: TRBJ2-5
V: TRBV5-1
D: -
size: -

DNA: TGTGCCAGCAGCTTCTCCGGGGCCGGGGGCACTGAAGCTTTCTTT
CDR3: CASSFSGAGGTEAFF
J: TRBJ1-1
V: TRBV11-2
D: -
size: once

DNA: TGTGCCAGCAGCTTCCCCCTCGGACAGAATAGAGAGACCCAGTACTTC
CDR3: CASSFPLGQNRETQYF
J: TRBJ2-5
V: TRBV11-2
D: -
size: -

DNA: TGTGCCAGCAGTTCAACCCAGGGGGAAGATGGCTACACCTTC
CDR3: CASSSTQGEDGYTF
J: TRBJ1-2
V: TRBV27
D: TRBD1
size: -

DNA: TGTGCCAGCAGTACACAGGGAAAATACGAGCAGTACTTC
CDR3: CASSTQGKYEQYF
J: TRBJ2-7
V: TRBV2
D: -
size: -

DNA: TGTGCCAGCAGCTCAGGAGGGCGAGAGACCCAGTACTTC
CDR3: CASSSGGRETQYF
J: TRBJ2-5
V: TRBV7-2
D: -
size: -